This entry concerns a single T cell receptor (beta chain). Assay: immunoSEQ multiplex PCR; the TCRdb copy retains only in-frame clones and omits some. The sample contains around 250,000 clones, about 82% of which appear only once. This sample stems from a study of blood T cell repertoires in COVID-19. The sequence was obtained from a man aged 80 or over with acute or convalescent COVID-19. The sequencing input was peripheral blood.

The CDR3 region has the DNA TGTGCCAGCAGTTTGAGCGGACCCTACGAGCAGTACTTC. Amino acid sequence: CASSLSGPYEQYF. The V call is TRBV28, the J call TRBJ2-7; D might be TRBD2 (5 bases). V was shortened by 3 bases and J by 2 bases, with 8 bases between the two germline ends. Germline V lookup: CDR1 MDHEN, CDR2 SYDVKM. The CDR3 has 13 amino acids.